This TCR beta chain appears in the sequencing data of a study of blood T cells in healthy people across ages. The CDR3 covers 14 residues. The germline V gene has CDR1 LGHNT and CDR2 FRNRAP. The V gene lost 6 bases and the J gene lost 2 bases, with 12 bases spanning the gap. Then a second PCR, running roughly 7 to 11 cycles, was carried out with a sample-barcoded 5' primer and a J-beta primer mix. TCRdb reanalysed the 5' RACE reads using MiXCR and keeps one entry per CDR3 protein. The data show about 620,000 distinct CDR3 sequences, around 21% seen once. This clonotype appeared a single time. This TCR derives from a man between 65 and 85 years old in good health. Sequencing input: blood. The chain joins TRBV12-5 to TRBJ2-3; a possible D gene is TRBD1 (6 bases). CDR3 DNA sequence: TGTGCTAGTGGCTCAGGGGCCGCCACAGATACGCAGTATTTT. Translated, it gives CASGSGAATDTQYF.